This T cell receptor beta chain stems from a study of blood T cell repertoires in COVID-19. Background on the study: The cDNA or gDNA used as material had been derived from T cells, B-cell-depleted T cells, or PBMCs.

Source study methods: From reference gene primer amplification, estimates of nucleated cell counts were derived. Sequencing was performed with immunoSEQ multiplex PCR; in TCRdb, only in-frame clones are kept and a portion is missing. V and J calls and clone size are given by that table; D and trimming were obtained from the DNA. The sample shows 200,000 to 250,000 clones, about three quarters of them seen only once. Germline V lookup: CDR1 SGHDN, CDR2 FVKESK. The CDR3 totals 13 residues. The V and J ends lost 5 bases and 1 base respectively, with 6 bases between them. This sequence joins TRBV14 and TRBJ1-3; no reliable D call. The receptor comes from a woman between 65 and 79 years old with acute or convalescent COVID-19. The specimen sequenced was peripheral blood. For the CDR3, the DNA is TGTGCCAGCAGCGAAACTTCTGGAAACACCATATATTTT. Translation gives CASSETSGNTIYF.